The 20 T cell receptor beta chains in this list originate from one sample, sequenced in a study of blood T cell repertoires in COVID-19. Assay used: immunoSEQ multiplex PCR; TCRdb lists only in-frame clones, some missing. The data hold around 100,000 clones, with around 84% observed a single time. Material: peripheral blood. The receptors stem from a middle-aged man with acute or convalescent COVID-19.

V usage is TRBV9 and J usage is TRBJ2-5; 13 bases are a match to TRBD2. This CDR3 spans 17 amino acids. V trimming: 3 bases; J trimming: 4 bases; junction bases outside the gene matches: 9. In germline, CDR1 is SGDLS, CDR2 YYNGEE. The CDR3 loop reads CASSAGGLAGNRETQYF. DNA of the CDR3: TGTGCCAGCAGCGCCGGGGGACTAGCGGGAAATCGAGAGACCCAGTACTTC.

The V call is TRBV18, the J call TRBJ2-7; 13 positions match TRBD2. This CDR3 has 17 residues. V gave up 3 bases and J gave up 3 bases; unmatched junction bases: 8. CDR1 and CDR2 (germline): KGHSH, LQKENI. The CDR3 here is CASSPTYGTSGVYEQYF. As DNA, the CDR3 is TGTGCCAGCTCACCCACCTACGGGACTAGCGGGGTCTACGAGCAGTACTTC. The complete variable domain, with remaining parts taken from reference TRBV18 and TRBJ2-7, reads NAGVMQNPRHLVRRRGQEARLRCSPMKGHSHVYWYRQLPEEGLKFMVYLQKENIIDESGMPKERFSAEFPKEGPSILRIQQVVRGDSAAYFCASSPTYGTSGVYEQYFGPGTRLTVT.

V gene TRBV27 combines with J gene TRBJ1-2, with 9 bases fitting TRBD1. V dropped 5 bases and J dropped 7; count of bases not matched to a gene: 2. The CDR3 has 12 residues. Germline V lookup: CDR1 MNHEY, CDR2 SMNVEV (reference sequence). The CDR3 coding sequence is TGTGCCAGCAGTAGACAGGGGGGTGGCTACACCTTC. Translation: CASSRQGGGYTF.

A few counts support this clone. This sequence joins TRBV2 and TRBJ2-1; D is possibly TRBD2 (7 bases). Per germline, CDR1 SNHLY and CDR2 FYNNEI. Trimming stripped 1 base from V and 0 bases from J, with 10 bases between. The CDR3 has 16 amino acids. The CDR3 loop is CASSEGGGHSYNEQFF. For the CDR3, the DNA is TGTGCCAGCAGTGAAGGGGGGGGGCACTCCTACAATGAGCAGTTCTTC.

For the CDR3, the DNA is TGTGCCAGCAGACAACAGGGATCTGGAAACACCATATATTTT. This sequence encodes CASRQQGSGNTIYF. The genes are TRBV3-1 (or the pseudogene TRBV3-2) and TRBJ1-3, with D possibly being TRBD1 (6 bases). This CDR3 comprises 14 residues. Germline V gene data show CDR1 as LGHDT and CDR2 as YNNKEL (reference sequence). The V end lost 6 bases, the J end lost 1 base, and 10 bases lay between the germline ends.

This clone was seen once. V gene TRBV13 combines with J gene TRBJ2-7; the D gene is possibly TRBD2 (5 bases). The V end was cut by 0 bases, the J end by 1 base, with 10 bases between. The CDR3 is 15 amino acids. Looked up from germline, CDR1 is PRHDT and CDR2 is FYEKMQ (reference sequence). This CDR3 is CASSLGGGHSYEQYF. The CDR3 DNA sequence: TGTGCCAGCAGCTTAGGGGGCGGGCATTCCTACGAGCAGTACTTC.

The rearrangement joins TRBV19 to TRBJ2-1, with 7 bases identical to TRBD2. Germline CDR1 is LNHDA and CDR2 is SQIVND (reference sequence). With 4 bases clipped from V and 0 bases from J, the junction kept 12 bases outside the gene matches. This CDR3 has 18 amino acids. The chain's CDR3 is CASSRGGRGRSSYNEQFF. For the CDR3, the DNA is TGTGCCAGTAGTAGAGGTGGGAGGGGCAGGAGCTCCTACAATGAGCAGTTCTTC.

This chain uses TRBV10-1 with TRBJ1-2; D gene ambiguous. The length of the CDR3 is 13 residues. Germline assignment: CDR1 WNHNN and CDR2 SYGVQD (reference sequence). The germline V and J ends were trimmed by 7 bases and 4 bases, with 13 bases remaining between them. The CDR3 reads CASTREEGYGYTF. In DNA form, the CDR3 reads TGCGCCAGCACCCGAGAGGAAGGCTATGGCTACACCTTC.

This sequence joins TRBV11-2 and TRBJ2-5, with a possible D match to TRBD2 (6 bases). The CDR3 contains 15 residues. With 5 bases removed from V and 2 bases from J, the gap between germline ends came to 15 bases. From germline, CDR1 is SGHAT and CDR2 FQNNGV. The CDR3 reads CASSEGGAFQETQYF. Here the CDR3 DNA reads TGTGCCAGCAGCGAGGGCGGGGCGTTTCAAGAGACCCAGTACTTC. Together with reference TRBV11-2 and TRBJ2-5, the CDR3 gives the full variable domain: EAGVAQSPRYKIIEKRQSVAFWCNPISGHATLYWYQQILGQGPKLLIQFQNNGVVDDSQLPKDRFSAERLKGVDSTLKIQPAKLEDSAVYLCASSEGGAFQETQYFGPGTRLLVL.

The J gene is TRBJ2-1, the V gene TRBV18; D possibly corresponds to TRBD2 (7 bases). The CDR3 is made up of 15 amino acids. Trimming took off 2 bases at V and 8 bases at J, with 16 bases between the two ends. Looked up from germline, CDR1 is KGHSH and CDR2 is LQKENI. CDR3: CASSPGGGAGDEQFF. Here the CDR3 DNA reads TGTGCCAGCTCACCAGGAGGGGGGGCCGGAGATGAGCAGTTCTTC. Complete variable domain (other parts from reference TRBV18 and TRBJ2-1): NAGVMQNPRHLVRRRGQEARLRCSPMKGHSHVYWYRQLPEEGLKFMVYLQKENIIDESGMPKERFSAEFPKEGPSILRIQQVVRGDSAAYFCASSPGGGAGDEQFFGPGTRLTVL.

This clone was observed a handful of times. The same CDR3 also results from other DNA sequences found in this sample. This chain links TRBV7-9 with TRBJ1-4; 9 bases fit TRBD1. Per germline, CDR1 SEHNR and CDR2 FQNEAQ (reference sequence). The CDR3 has 15 amino acids. The trim removed 1 base at V and 5 bases at J, leaving 2 bases unmatched. CDR3 sequence: CASSLGGTGNEKLFF. The CDR3 bases are TGTGCCAGCAGCTTAGGGGGGACAGGGAATGAAAAACTGTTTTTT.

This clone occurred once. The gene calls are TRBV5-1 and TRBJ2-1; 8 bases line up with TRBD2. This CDR3 comprises 13 residues. With V trimmed by 5 bases and J by 6 bases, 4 bases remained unmatched. Germline values: CDR1 SGHRS, CDR2 YFSETQ. The CDR3 spells CASRGTSGNEQFF. CDR3 sequence (DNA): TGCGCCAGCAGAGGGACTAGTGGCAATGAGCAGTTCTTC.

The rearrangement links TRBV18 to TRBJ1-6, with D possibly being TRBD1 (5 bases). The CDR3 is 16 amino acids. Trimming stripped 4 bases from V and 9 bases from J, with 19 bases between. CDR1 is KGHSH and CDR2 is LQKENI in the germline V gene. The CDR3 region is CASSLGGPGQGSPLHF. Here the CDR3 DNA reads TGTGCCAGCTCACTCGGAGGGCCCGGTCAGGGTTCACCCCTCCACTTT.

CDR3 residues: CASSLATVLPTNEKLFF. The CDR3 nucleotides read TGTGCCAGCAGTCTTGCCACAGTTTTACCAACTAATGAAAAACTGTTTTTT. The gene calls are TRBV7-3 and TRBJ1-4; D is unresolved. Germline V gene lookup returns CDR1 SGHTA and CDR2 FQGTGA. The V gene lost 6 bases and the J gene lost 0 bases, with 17 bases spanning the gap. The CDR3 is 17 amino acids. Full variable domain (outside the CDR3, taken from reference TRBV7-3 and TRBJ1-4): GAGVSQTPSNKVTEKGKYVELRCDPISGHTALYWYRQSLGQGPEFLIYFQGTGAADDSGLPNDRFFAVRPEGSVSTLKIQRTERGDSAVYLCASSLATVLPTNEKLFFGSGTQLSVL.

V and J are TRBV6-6 and TRBJ2-1; tentatively, D is TRBD1 (5 bases). Germline V gene sequence: CDR1 MNHNY, CDR2 SVGAGI (reference sequence). The ends were cut back, 4 bases at V and 4 bases at J, with 17 bases in the middle. CDR3 size: 16 residues. The CDR3 reads CASSSYRPGAYNEQFF. CDR3 bases: TGTGCCAGCAGTTCCTACAGGCCAGGCGCTTACAATGAGCAGTTCTTC.

V is TRBV12-5 and J is TRBJ2-7; 7 bases agree with TRBD1. The CDR3 runs to 13 residues. Germline V gives CDR1 LGHNT, CDR2 FRNRAP. V shed 7 bases, J shed 10 bases, and the junction held 13 bases outside the gene matches. CDR3 nucleotides: TGTGCTAGTGCCCCAAGGACCGGGACAGATCAGTACTTC. This sequence encodes CASAPRTGTDQYF.

The chain is built from TRBV6-6 and TRBJ1-3; maybe TRBD1 (5 bases). V shed 5 bases and J shed 0 bases, with 14 bases lying between them. The CDR3 length is 16 residues. Germline V gene lookup returns CDR1 MNHNY and CDR2 SVGAGI (reference sequence). CDR3 DNA: TGTGCCAGCAGTGTACAGGAATCCTCCTCTGGAAACACCATATATTTT. Translation gives CASSVQESSSGNTIYF.

V and J are TRBV2 and TRBJ1-2; 7 bases agree with TRBD1. V trimming: 5 bases; J trimming: 0 bases; junction bases outside the gene matches: 9. Germline CDR1 SNHLY, CDR2 FYNNEI. This CDR3 contains 16 residues. The CDR3 is CASSKGLTGPNYGYTF. DNA of the CDR3: TGTGCCAGCAGTAAGGGTTTGACAGGGCCTAACTATGGCTACACCTTC.

The genes are TRBV5-4 and TRBJ1-4, with a weak D call TRBD1 (5 bases). There are 14 residues in the CDR3. Per germline, CDR1 SGHNT and CDR2 YYREEE (reference sequence). The V end lost 0 bases, the J end lost 3 bases, and 6 bases lay between the germline ends. The CDR3 spells CASSLDRSNEKLFF. The CDR3 bases are TGTGCCAGCAGCTTGGACAGGTCTAATGAAAAACTGTTTTTT.

The chain joins TRBV6-1 to TRBJ2-2; D is possibly TRBD2 (6 bases). Germline CDR1 is MNHNS and CDR2 is SASEGT. Trimming took 0 bases from V and 0 from J, leaving 11 bases between them. The CDR3 has 17 residues. Written as DNA, the CDR3 is TGTGCCAGCAGTGAAGCGCTGTTAGCGGCGAACACCGGGGAGCTGTTTTTT. It is translated as CASSEALLAANTGELFF.